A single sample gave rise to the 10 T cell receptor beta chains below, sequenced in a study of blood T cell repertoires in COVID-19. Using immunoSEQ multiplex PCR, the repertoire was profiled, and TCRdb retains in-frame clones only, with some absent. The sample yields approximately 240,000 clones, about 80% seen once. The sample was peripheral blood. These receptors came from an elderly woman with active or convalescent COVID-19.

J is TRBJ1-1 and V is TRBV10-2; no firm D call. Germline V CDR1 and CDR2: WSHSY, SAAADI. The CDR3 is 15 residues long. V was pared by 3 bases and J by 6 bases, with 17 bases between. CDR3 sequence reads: CASSDEGGINSEAFF. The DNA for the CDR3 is TGCGCCAGCAGTGACGAGGGAGGCATAAATTCTGAAGCTTTCTTT.

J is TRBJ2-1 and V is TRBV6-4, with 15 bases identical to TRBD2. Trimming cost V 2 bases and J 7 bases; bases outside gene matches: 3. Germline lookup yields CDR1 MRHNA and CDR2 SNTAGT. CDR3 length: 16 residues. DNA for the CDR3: TGTGCCAGCAGTGACGGGACTAGCGGGGGGACGAATGAGCAGTTCTTC. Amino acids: CASSDGTSGGTNEQFF.

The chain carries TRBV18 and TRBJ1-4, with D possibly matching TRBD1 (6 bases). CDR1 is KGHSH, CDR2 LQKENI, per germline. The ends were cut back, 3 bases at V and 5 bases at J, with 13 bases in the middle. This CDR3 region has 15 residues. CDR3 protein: CASSPGAGWNEKLFF. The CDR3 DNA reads TGTGCCAGCTCACCGGGGGCAGGGTGGAATGAAAAACTGTTTTTT. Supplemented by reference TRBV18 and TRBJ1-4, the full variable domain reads NAGVMQNPRHLVRRRGQEARLRCSPMKGHSHVYWYRQLPEEGLKFMVYLQKENIIDESGMPKERFSAEFPKEGPSILRIQQVVRGDSAAYFCASSPGAGWNEKLFFGSGTQLSVL.

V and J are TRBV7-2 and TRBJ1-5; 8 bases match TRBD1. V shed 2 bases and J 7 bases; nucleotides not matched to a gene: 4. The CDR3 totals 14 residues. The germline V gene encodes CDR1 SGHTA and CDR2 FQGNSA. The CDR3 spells CASSLQGAGQPQHF. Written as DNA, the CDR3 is TGTGCCAGCAGCTTACAGGGGGCTGGCCAGCCCCAGCATTTT.

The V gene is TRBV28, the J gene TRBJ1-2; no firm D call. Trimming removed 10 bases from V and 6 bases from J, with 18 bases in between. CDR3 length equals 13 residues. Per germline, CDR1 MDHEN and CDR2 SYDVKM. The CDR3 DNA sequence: TGTGCCATCCTCCGGGGAGGGTACGATGGCTACACCTTC. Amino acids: CAILRGGYDGYTF.

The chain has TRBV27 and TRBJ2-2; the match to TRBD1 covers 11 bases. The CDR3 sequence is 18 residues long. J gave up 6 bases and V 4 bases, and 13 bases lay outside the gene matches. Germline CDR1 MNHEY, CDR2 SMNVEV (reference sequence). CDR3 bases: TGTGCCAGCAGTTCCCATACCCCGGACAGGGGGCGGCCCGGGGAGCTGTTTTTT. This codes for CASSSHTPDRGRPGELFF.

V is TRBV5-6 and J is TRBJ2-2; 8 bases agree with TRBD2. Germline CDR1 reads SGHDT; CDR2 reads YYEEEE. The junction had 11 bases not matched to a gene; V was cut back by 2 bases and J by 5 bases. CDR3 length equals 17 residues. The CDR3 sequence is CASSFIAGGAQTGELFF. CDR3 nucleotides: TGTGCCAGCAGCTTTATAGCCGGGGGGGCTCAAACCGGGGAGCTGTTTTTT.

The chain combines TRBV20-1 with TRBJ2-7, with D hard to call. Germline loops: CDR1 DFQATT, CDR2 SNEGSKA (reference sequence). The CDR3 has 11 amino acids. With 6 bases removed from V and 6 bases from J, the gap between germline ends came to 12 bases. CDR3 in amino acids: CSANFELEQYF. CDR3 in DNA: TGCAGTGCCAACTTCGAGCTCGAGCAGTACTTC.

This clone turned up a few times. For the CDR3, the DNA is TGTGCCAGCAGCCCGACGCGGGGGCGGGTCTACGAGCAGTACTTC. This sequence encodes CASSPTRGRVYEQYF. This chain connects TRBV5-6 to TRBJ2-7; D is perhaps TRBD2 (7 bases). Trimming cost V 4 bases and J 3 bases, with 17 bases left between them. The CDR3 covers 15 residues. The germline CDR1 and CDR2 sequences are SGHDT and YYEEEE.

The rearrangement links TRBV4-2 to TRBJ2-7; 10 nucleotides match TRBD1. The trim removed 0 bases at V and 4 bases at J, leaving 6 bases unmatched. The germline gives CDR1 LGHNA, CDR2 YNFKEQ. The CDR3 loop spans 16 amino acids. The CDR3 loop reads CASSQEGTGALYEQYF. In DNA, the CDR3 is TGTGCCAGCAGCCAAGAGGGGACAGGGGCCTTATACGAGCAGTACTTC.